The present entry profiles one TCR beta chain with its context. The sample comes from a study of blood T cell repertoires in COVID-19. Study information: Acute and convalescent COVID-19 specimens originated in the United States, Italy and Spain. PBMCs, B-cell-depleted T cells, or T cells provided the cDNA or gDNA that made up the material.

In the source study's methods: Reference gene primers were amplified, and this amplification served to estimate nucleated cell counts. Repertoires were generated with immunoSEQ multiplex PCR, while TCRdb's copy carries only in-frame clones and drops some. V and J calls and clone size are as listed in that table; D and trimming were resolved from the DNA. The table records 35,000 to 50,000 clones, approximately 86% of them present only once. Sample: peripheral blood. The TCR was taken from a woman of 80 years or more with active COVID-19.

The DNA for the CDR3 is TGCGCCAGCAGCCAAGGTCGGAATCAGCCCCAGCATTTT. This sequence encodes CASSQGRNQPQHF. The rearrangement uses TRBV4-3 and TRBJ1-5; D is unresolved. There are 13 residues in the CDR3. The germline CDR1 and CDR2 sequences are LGHNA and YSLEER. V lost 1 base to trimming and J lost 4 bases, with 5 bases between them.